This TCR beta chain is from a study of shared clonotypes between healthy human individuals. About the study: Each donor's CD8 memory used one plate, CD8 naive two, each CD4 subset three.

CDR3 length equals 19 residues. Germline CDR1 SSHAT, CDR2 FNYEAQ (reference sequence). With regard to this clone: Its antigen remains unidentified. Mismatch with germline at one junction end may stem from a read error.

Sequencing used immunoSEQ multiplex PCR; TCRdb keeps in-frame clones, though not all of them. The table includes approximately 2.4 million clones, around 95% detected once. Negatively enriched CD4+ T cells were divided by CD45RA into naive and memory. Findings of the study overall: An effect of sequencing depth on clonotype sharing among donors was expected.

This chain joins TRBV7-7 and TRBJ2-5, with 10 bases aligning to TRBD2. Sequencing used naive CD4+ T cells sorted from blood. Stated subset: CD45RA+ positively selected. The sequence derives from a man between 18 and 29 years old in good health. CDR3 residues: CASSKTSGPGPGVGETQYF. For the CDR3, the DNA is TGTGCTAGCAGCAAGACTAGCGGGCCAGGGCCTGGTGTGGGAGAGACCCAGTACTTC.